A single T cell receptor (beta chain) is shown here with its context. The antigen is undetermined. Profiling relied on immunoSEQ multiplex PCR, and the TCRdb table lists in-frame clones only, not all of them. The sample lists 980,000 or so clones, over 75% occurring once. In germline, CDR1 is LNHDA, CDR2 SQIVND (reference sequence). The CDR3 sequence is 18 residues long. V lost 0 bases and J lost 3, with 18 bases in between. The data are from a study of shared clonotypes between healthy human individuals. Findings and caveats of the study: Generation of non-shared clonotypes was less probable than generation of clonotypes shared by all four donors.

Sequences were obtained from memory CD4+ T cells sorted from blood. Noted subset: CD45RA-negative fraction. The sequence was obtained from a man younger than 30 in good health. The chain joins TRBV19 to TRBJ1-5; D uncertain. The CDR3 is CASSIEERKGVSNQPQHF. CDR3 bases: TGTGCCAGTAGTATAGAAGAACGGAAAGGTGTCTCCAATCAGCCCCAGCATTTT. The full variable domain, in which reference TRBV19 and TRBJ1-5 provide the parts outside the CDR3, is DGGITQSPKYLFRKEGQNVTLSCEQNLNHDAMYWYRQDPGQGLRLIYYSQIVNDFQKGDIAEGYSVSREKKESFPLTVTSAQKNPTAFYLCASSIEERKGVSNQPQHFGDGTRLSIL.